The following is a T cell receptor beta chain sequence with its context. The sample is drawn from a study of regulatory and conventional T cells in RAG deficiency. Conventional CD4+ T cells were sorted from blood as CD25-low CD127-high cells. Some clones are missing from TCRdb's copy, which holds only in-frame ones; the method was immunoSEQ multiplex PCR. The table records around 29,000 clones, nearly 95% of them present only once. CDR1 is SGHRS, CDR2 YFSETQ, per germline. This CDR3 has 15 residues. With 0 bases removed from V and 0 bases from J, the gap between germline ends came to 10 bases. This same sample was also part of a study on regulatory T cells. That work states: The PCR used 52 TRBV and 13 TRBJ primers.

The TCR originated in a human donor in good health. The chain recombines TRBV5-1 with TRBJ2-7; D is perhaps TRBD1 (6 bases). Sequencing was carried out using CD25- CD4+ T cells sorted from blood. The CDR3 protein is CASSLEGDTSYEQYF. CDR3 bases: TGCGCCAGCAGCTTGGAGGGGGACACCTCCTACGAGCAGTACTTC.